This passage covers 22 T cell receptor beta chains from one sample sequenced in a study of blood T cell repertoires in COVID-19. The method was immunoSEQ multiplex PCR; TCRdb's version includes in-frame clones alone and lacks a portion of them. The sample holds 350,000 to 450,000 clones; around 87% are singletons and the top ten take 1.5% to 2.5%. Sequencing was carried out using PBMCs or T cells enriched from blood (not recorded which). The receptor source for this set is a man aged 35 to 55 in a cohort exposed to, infected with or recovered from COVID-19 (not recorded which).

The chain joins TRBV6-5 to TRBJ2-7; 9 bases agree with TRBD1. J was trimmed by 4 bases and V by 4 bases; bases with no gene match: 5. The length of the CDR3 is 14 residues. Germline lookup yields CDR1 MNHEY and CDR2 SVGAGI. The CDR3: CASSWRDRVYEQYF. In DNA form, the CDR3 reads TGTGCCAGCAGTTGGCGGGACAGGGTGTACGAGCAGTACTTC.

CDR3: CSASDYGYTF. In nucleotides, the CDR3 is TGCAGTGCTAGCGACTATGGCTACACCTTC. This chain uses TRBV20-1 with TRBJ1-2; D not certain. V was clipped by 3 bases and J by 3 bases, with 2 bases between them. The CDR3 is 10 residues long. Germline V gene lookup returns CDR1 DFQATT and CDR2 SNEGSKA (reference sequence).

J is TRBJ1-1 and V is TRBV10-3; weak D call: TRBD1 (6 bases). Germline CDR1 reads ENHRY; CDR2 reads SYGVKD. V lost 9 bases, J lost 3 bases, and 14 bases lay in between. This CDR3 has 13 residues. CDR3 loop: CAIGAGVDTEAFF. CDR3 bases: TGTGCCATAGGCGCAGGGGTCGACACTGAAGCTTTCTTT.

Worth noting for this clone: The sample has other DNA sequences that encode this CDR3 too. The rearrangement uses TRBV5-1 and TRBJ1-1, with a weak D call TRBD1 (6 bases). This CDR3 comprises 14 residues. Trimming took off 0 bases at V and 3 bases at J, with 9 bases between the two ends. The germline V gene has CDR1 SGHRS and CDR2 YFSETQ. The CDR3 DNA follows: TGCGCCAGCAGCTTGGTAGGGGGGGACACTGAAGCTTTCTTT. Amino acids: CASSLVGGDTEAFF.

V gene TRBV27 combines with J gene TRBJ1-6, with D tentatively TRBD1 (5 bases). Germline lookup yields CDR1 MNHEY and CDR2 SMNVEV (reference sequence). CDR3 length: 14 residues. Trimming removed 3 bases from V and 7 bases from J, with 10 bases in between. DNA of the CDR3: TGTGCCAGCAGTTTGCGGGGGACCAATTCACCCCTCCACTTT. It translates to CASSLRGTNSPLHF.

This clone was counted a few times. The gene calls are TRBV5-1 and TRBJ2-1; 8 positions agree with TRBD2. V lost 4 bases, J lost 6 bases, and 9 bases stayed unmatched. Germline assignment: CDR1 SGHRS and CDR2 YFSETQ. This CDR3 has 15 amino acids. The CDR3 DNA reads as TGCGCCAGCAGCCCACTAGCGGAGGCTTCCAATGAGCAGTTCTTC. It yields the protein CASSPLAEASNEQFF.

This clone turned up a few times. The chain employs TRBV6-5 and TRBJ1-4; 10 nucleotides match TRBD1. Trimming cost V 6 bases and J 7 bases; bases outside gene matches: 8. This CDR3 is 15 amino acids long. Germline V gene data show CDR1 as MNHEY and CDR2 as SVGAGI. CDR3 in DNA: TGTGCCAGCAGGACCAGACAGGGGGCATCTGAAAAACTGTTTTTT. This translates into CASRTRQGASEKLFF.

This clone was seen a few times. The chain joins TRBV5-1 to TRBJ1-1, with TRBD1 as a possible D gene (5 bases). V lost 4 bases, J lost 4 bases, and 26 bases lay in between. The CDR3 is 18 residues long. From germline, CDR1 is SGHRS and CDR2 YFSETQ. The CDR3 coding sequence is TGCGCCAGCAGCCTGAAAACCCCCCTAGGTCAGGGCAGCACTGAAGCTTTCTTT. Protein product: CASSLKTPLGQGSTEAFF.

This CDR3 reads CASSTQGRGNTIYF. In DNA, the CDR3 is TGTGCCAGCAGCACCCAGGGAAGAGGAAACACCATATATTTT. The chain has TRBV6-5 and TRBJ1-3; D possibly corresponds to TRBD1 (5 bases). Germline V gene data show CDR1 as MNHEY and CDR2 as SVGAGI. The CDR3 extends over 14 amino acids. V lost 6 bases, J lost 4 bases, and 13 bases lay in between.

The chain has TRBV30 and TRBJ1-4; D is unresolved. Germline CDR1 GTSNPN, CDR2 SVGIG (reference sequence). The ends were cut back, 1 base at V and 10 bases at J, with 13 bases in the middle. The CDR3 runs to 13 residues. The CDR3 protein is CAWSEGGTGKLFF. The CDR3 DNA follows: TGTGCCTGGAGTGAGGGAGGTACTGGAAAACTGTTTTTT.

The rearrangement uses TRBV6-1 and TRBJ1-3; D gene ambiguous. V was pared by 0 bases and J by 0 bases, with 9 bases between. Germline V gene sequence: CDR1 MNHNS, CDR2 SASEGT. The CDR3 has 16 amino acids. CDR3 protein: CASSEAVSGSGNTIYF. CDR3 coding DNA: TGTGCCAGCAGTGAAGCGGTTTCAGGCTCTGGAAACACCATATATTTT.

The chain carries TRBV18 and TRBJ1-4; D gene unclear. Germline V gene data show CDR1 as KGHSH and CDR2 as LQKENI. The CDR3 is made up of 15 amino acids. The V and J ends lost 0 bases and 8 bases respectively, with 13 bases between them. CDR3: CASSPPFASEEKLFF. The CDR3 DNA reads as TGTGCCAGCTCACCACCTTTCGCTTCAGAAGAAAAACTGTTTTTT.

The rearrangement joins TRBV28 to TRBJ2-1, with TRBD2 identical over 11 bases. This CDR3 comprises 16 residues. Trimming took 6 bases from V and 8 from J; bases not matched to a gene: 12. Germline CDR1 is MDHEN and CDR2 is SYDVKM. CDR3 region: CASSPPIAGGPHEQFF. CDR3 bases: TGTGCCAGCAGCCCTCCTATAGCGGGAGGGCCCCATGAGCAGTTCTTC.

CDR3 amino acids: CASSIGTSGSKTQYF. CDR3 nucleotides: TGTGCCAGCAGTATCGGGACTAGCGGGAGTAAGACCCAGTACTTC. V is TRBV27 and J is TRBJ2-5, with 14 bases that match TRBD2. Germline lookup yields CDR1 MNHEY and CDR2 SMNVEV (reference sequence). With V trimmed by 5 bases and J by 6 bases, 5 bases remained unmatched. The CDR3 is 15 amino acids.

This rearrangement joins TRBV27 to TRBJ2-2, with 10 bases fitting TRBD2. V lost 7 bases, J lost 5 bases, and 10 bases stayed unmatched. This CDR3 contains 16 residues. Germline CDR1 and CDR2: MNHEY and SMNVEV (reference sequence). The DNA for the CDR3 is TGTGCCAGCACCCCGGCTAGCGGGAGAAGGACCGGGGAGCTGTTTTTT. Translation gives CASTPASGRRTGELFF.

This chain links TRBV9 with TRBJ2-2, with unresolved D. This CDR3 has 14 amino acids. V dropped 0 bases and J dropped 2 bases, with 5 bases sitting between them. Germline-derived CDR1 and CDR2 are SGDLS and YYNGEE. The CDR3 protein is CASSVGVNTGELFF. The CDR3 DNA sequence: TGTGCCAGCAGCGTAGGCGTAAACACCGGGGAGCTGTTTTTT. Supplemented by reference TRBV9 and TRBJ2-2, the full variable domain reads DSGVTQTPKHLITATGQRVTLRCSPRSGDLSVYWYQQSLDQGLQFLIQYYNGEERAKGNILERFSAQQFPDLHSELNLSSLELGDSALYFCASSVGVNTGELFFGEGSRLTVL.

Only one count was recorded for this clone. The chain uses TRBV21-1 and TRBJ1-3; the DNA was not used to check the table's D call, TRBD1. TRBV21-1 is a recognized pseudogene. This CDR3 is 19 amino acids long. This chain's CDR3 is CASSLKWVWTDSTGNTIYF. CDR3 DNA: TGTGCCAGCAGCCTAAAGTGGGTCTGGACAGACTCGACTGGAAACACCATATATTTT.

The chain carries TRBV5-1 and TRBJ2-2, with 10 nucleotides matching TRBD1. V lost 4 bases and J lost 7; bases outside the gene matches: 4. Germline-derived CDR1 and CDR2 are SGHRS and YFSETQ. The CDR3 has 14 amino acids. CDR3 in amino acids: CASSRDRGFGELFF. CDR3 coding DNA: TGCGCCAGCAGCAGGGACAGGGGATTCGGGGAGCTGTTTTTT.

The chain couples TRBV7-8 to TRBJ2-7; 9 nucleotides align to TRBD2. Germline V gene data show CDR1 as SGHVS and CDR2 as FQNEAQ. Trimming cost V 5 bases and J 4 bases; bases outside gene matches: 6. The length of the CDR3 is 14 residues. The CDR3 nucleotides read TGTGCCAGCAGCCCGCGGGAGGGAGTTTACGAGCAGTACTTC. Translation gives CASSPREGVYEQYF.

The chain employs TRBV7-2 and TRBJ2-1; 7 bases line up with TRBD2. The CDR3 totals 15 residues. The V gene end was trimmed by 5 bases and the J gene end by 6 bases; junction bases not matched to a gene: 10. Germline V CDR1 and CDR2: SGHTA, FQGNSA. The CDR3 loop is CASSLNTGLPNEQFF. CDR3 DNA: TGTGCCAGCAGCCTTAACACGGGACTACCCAATGAGCAGTTCTTC. Combining the CDR3 with reference TRBV7-2 and TRBJ2-1 gives the whole variable domain GAGVSQSPSNKVTEKGKDVELRCDPISGHTALYWYRQSLGQGLEFLIYFQGNSAPDKSGLPSDRFSAERTGGSVSTLTIQRTQQEDSAVYLCASSLNTGLPNEQFFGPGTRLTVL.

The V and J genes are TRBV7-8 and TRBJ2-2, with 8 bases fitting TRBD2. V lost 1 base, J lost 0 bases, and 1 base stayed unmatched. The CDR3 runs to 16 residues. Germline lookup yields CDR1 SGHVS and CDR2 FQNEAQ. The CDR3 DNA sequence: TGTGCCAGCAGCTTAGTAGCGGGGCCGAACACCGGGGAGCTGTTTTTT. Its translation is CASSLVAGPNTGELFF.

The chain combines TRBV29-1 with TRBJ1-1; no clear D. The CDR3 is made up of 13 amino acids. Trimming cost V 6 bases and J 0 bases, with 11 bases left between them. CDR1 is SQVTM, CDR2 ANQGSEA, per germline. CDR3 nucleotides: TGCAGCGTCGTTACTTTTATGAACACTGAAGCTTTCTTT. This codes for CSVVTFMNTEAFF.